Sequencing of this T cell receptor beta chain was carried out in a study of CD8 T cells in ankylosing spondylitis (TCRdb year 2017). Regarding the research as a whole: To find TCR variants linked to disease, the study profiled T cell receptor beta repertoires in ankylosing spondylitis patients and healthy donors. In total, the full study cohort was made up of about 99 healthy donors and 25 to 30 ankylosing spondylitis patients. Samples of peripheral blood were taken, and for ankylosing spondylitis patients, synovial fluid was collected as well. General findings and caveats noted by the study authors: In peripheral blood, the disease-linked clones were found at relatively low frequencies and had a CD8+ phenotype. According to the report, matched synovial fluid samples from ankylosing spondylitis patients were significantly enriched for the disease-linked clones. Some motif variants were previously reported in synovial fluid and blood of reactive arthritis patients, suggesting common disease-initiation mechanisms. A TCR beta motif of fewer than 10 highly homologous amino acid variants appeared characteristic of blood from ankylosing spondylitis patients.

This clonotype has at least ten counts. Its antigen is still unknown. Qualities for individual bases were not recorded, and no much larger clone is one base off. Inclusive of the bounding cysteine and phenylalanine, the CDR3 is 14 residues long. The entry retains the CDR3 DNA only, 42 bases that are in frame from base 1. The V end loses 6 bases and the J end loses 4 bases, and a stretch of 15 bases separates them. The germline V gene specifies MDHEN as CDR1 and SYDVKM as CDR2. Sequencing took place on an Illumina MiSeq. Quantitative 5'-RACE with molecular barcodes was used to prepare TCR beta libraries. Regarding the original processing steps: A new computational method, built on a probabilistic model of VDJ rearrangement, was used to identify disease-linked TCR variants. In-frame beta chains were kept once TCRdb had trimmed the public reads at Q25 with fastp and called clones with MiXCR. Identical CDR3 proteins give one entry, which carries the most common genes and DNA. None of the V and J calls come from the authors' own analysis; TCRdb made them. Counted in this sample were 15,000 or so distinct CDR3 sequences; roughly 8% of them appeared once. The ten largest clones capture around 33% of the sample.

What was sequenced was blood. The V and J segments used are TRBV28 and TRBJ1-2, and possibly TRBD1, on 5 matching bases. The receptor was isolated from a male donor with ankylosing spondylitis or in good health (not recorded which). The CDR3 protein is CASSLPGTRYGYTF. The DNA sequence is TGTGCCAGCAGCCTTCCCGGGACGCGCTATGGCTACACCTTC.